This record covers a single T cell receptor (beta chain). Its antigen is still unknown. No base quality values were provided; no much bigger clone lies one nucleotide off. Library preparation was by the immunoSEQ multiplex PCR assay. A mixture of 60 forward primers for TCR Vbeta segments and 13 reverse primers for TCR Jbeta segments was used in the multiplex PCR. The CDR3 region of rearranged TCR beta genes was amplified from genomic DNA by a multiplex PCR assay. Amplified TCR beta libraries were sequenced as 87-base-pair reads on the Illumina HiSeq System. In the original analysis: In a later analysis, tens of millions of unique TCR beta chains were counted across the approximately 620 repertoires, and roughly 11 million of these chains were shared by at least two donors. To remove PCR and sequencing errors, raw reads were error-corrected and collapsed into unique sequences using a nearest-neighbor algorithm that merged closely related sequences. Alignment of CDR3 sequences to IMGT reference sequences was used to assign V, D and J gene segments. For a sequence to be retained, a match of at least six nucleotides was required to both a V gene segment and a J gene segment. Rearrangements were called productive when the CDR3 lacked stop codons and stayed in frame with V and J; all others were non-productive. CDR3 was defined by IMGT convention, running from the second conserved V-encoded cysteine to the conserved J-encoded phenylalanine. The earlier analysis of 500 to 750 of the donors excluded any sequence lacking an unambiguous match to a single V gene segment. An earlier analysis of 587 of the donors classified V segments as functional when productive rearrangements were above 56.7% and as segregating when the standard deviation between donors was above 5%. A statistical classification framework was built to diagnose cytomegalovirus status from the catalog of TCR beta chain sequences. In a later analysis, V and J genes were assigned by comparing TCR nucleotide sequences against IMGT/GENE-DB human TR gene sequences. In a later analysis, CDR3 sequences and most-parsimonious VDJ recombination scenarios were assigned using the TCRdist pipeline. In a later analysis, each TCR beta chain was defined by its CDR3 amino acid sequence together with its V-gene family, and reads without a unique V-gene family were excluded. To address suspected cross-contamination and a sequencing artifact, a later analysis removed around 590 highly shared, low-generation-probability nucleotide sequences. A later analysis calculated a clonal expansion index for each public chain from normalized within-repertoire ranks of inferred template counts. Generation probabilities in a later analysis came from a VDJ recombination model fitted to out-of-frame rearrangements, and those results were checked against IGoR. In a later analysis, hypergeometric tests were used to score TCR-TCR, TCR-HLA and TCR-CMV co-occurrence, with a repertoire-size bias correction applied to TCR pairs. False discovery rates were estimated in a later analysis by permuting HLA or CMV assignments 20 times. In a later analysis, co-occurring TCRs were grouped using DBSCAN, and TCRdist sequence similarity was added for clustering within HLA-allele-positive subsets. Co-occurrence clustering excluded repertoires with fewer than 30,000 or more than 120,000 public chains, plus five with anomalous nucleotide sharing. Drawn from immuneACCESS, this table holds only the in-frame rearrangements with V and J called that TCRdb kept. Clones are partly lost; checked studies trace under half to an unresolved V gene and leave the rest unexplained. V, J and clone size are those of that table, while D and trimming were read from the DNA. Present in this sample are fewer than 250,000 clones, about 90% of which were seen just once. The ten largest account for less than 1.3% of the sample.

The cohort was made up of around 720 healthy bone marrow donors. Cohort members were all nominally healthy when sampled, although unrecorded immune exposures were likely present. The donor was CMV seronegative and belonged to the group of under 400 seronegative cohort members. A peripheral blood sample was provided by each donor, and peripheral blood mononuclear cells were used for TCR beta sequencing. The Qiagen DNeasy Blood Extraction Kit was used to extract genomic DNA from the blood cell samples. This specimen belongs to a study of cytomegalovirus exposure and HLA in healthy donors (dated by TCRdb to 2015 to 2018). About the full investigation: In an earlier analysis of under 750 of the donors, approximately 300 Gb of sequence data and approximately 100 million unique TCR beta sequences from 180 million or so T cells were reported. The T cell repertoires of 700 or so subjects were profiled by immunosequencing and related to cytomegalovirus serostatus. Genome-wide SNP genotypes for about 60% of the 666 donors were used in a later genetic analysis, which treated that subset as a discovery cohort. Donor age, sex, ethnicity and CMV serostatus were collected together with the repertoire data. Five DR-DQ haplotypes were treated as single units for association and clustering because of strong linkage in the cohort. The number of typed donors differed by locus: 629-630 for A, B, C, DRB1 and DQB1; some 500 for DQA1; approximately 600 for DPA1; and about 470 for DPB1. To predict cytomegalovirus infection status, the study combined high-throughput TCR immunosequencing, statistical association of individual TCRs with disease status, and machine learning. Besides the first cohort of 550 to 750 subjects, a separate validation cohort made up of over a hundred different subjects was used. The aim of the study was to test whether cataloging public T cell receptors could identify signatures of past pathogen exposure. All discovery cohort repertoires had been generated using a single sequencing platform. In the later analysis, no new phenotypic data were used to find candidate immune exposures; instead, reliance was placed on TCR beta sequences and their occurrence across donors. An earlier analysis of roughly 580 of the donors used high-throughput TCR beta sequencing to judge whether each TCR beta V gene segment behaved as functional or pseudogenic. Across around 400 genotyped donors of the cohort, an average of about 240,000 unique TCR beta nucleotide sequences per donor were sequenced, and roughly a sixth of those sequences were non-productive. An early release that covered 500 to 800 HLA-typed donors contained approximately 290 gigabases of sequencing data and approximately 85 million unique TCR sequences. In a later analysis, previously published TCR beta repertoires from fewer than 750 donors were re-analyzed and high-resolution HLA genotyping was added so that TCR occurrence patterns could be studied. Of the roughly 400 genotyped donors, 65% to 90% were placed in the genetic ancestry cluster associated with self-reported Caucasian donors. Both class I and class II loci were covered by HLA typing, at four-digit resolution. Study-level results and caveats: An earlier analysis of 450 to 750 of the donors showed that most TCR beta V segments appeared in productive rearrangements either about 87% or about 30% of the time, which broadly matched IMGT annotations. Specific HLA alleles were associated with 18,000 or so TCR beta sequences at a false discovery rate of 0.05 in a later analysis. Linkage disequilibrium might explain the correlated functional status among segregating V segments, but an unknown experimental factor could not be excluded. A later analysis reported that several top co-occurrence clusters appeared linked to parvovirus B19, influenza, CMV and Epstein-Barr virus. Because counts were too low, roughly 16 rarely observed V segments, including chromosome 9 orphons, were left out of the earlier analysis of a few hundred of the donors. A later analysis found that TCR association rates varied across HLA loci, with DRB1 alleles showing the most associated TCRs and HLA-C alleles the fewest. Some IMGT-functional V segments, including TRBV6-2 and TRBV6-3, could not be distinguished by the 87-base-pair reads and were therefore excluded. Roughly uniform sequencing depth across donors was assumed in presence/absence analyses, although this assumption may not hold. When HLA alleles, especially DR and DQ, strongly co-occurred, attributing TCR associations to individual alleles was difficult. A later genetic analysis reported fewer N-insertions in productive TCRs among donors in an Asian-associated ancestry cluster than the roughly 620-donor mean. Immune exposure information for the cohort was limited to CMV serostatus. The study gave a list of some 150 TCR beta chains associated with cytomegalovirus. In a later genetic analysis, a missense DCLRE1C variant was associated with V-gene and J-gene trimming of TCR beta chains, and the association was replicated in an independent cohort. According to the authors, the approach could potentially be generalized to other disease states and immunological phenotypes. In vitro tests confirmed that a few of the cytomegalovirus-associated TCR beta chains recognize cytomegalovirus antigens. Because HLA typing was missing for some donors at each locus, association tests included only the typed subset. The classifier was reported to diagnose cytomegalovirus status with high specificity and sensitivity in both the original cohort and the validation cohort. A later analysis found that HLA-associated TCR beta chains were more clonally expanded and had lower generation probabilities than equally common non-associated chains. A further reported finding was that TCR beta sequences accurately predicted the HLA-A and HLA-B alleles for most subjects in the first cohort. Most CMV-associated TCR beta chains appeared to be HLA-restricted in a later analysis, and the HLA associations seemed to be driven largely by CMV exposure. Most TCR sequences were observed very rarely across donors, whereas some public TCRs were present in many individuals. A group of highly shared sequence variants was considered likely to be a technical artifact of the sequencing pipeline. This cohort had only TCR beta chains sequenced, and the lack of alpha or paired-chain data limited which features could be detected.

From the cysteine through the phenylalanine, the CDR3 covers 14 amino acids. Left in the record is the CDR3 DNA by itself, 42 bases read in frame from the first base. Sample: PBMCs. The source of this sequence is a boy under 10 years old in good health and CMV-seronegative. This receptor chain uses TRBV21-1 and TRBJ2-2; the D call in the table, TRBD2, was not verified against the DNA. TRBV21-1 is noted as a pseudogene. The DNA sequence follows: TGTGCCAGCAGCTGGGCTAGCGGGGGGTGGGAGCTGTTTTTT. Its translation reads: CASSWASGGWELFF.